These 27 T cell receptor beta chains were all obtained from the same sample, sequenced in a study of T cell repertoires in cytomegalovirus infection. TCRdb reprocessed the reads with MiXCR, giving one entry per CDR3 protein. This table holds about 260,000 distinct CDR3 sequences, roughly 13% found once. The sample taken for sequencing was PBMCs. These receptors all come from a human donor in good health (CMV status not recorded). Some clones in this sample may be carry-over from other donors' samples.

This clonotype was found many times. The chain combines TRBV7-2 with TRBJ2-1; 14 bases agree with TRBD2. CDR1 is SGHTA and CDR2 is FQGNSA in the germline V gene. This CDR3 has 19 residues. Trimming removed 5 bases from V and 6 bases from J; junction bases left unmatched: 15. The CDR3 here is CASSIGLAGGLRTLNEQFF. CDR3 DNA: TGTGCCAGCAGCATCGGACTAGCGGGAGGACTAAGGACACTCAATGAGCAGTTCTTC.

CDR3 DNA: TGCAGCGCGGGACCTGGCGCCGGGGAGCTGTTTTTT. Its translation is CSAGPGAGELFF. The chain recombines TRBV29-1 with TRBJ2-2; perhaps D is TRBD1 or TRBD2 (5 bases each). From germline, CDR1 is SQVTM and CDR2 ANQGSEA. The V gene lost 7 bases and the J gene lost 6 bases, with 12 bases spanning the gap. The CDR3 runs 12 residues.

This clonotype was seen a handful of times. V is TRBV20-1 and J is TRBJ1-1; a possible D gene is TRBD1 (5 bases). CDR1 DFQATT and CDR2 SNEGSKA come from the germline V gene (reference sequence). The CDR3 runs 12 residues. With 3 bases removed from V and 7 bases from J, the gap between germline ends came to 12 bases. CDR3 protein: CSARGTGVEAFF. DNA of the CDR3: TGCAGTGCTAGGGGGACGGGGGTTGAAGCTTTCTTT.

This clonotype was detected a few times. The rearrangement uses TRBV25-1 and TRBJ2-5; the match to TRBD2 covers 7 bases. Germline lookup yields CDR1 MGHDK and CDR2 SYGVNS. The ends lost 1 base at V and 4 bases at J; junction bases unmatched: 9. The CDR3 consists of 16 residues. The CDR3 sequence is CASSESLGLVRETQYF. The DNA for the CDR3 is TGTGCCAGCAGTGAATCTCTCGGACTAGTTAGAGAGACCCAGTACTTC.

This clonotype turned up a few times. CDR3 loop: CASSLLSIRGAPYEQYF. CDR3 nucleotides: TGTGCCAGCAGTTTATTATCTATCCGGGGGGCTCCCTACGAGCAGTACTTC. V is TRBV28 and J is TRBJ2-7; D is possibly TRBD2 (7 bases). The germline V gene encodes CDR1 MDHEN and CDR2 SYDVKM. V was cut by 1 base and J by 2 bases, with 18 bases left in between. This CDR3 is 17 amino acids long.

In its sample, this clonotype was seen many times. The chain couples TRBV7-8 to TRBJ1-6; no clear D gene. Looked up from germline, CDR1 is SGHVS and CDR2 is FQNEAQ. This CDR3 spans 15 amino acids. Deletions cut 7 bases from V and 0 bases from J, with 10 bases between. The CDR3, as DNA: TGTGCCAGCACCCGGCTTAGCTCCTATAATTCACCCCTCCACTTT. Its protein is CASTRLSSYNSPLHF.

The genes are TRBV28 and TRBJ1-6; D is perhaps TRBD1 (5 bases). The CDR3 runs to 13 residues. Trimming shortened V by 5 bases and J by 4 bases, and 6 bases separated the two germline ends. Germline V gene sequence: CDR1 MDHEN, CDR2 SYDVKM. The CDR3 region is CASSDSYNSPLHF. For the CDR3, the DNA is TGTGCCAGCAGTGACAGTTATAATTCACCCCTCCACTTT.

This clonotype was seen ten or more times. The CDR3 loop reads CASSLGSTLDTGELFF. The CDR3 bases are TGTGCCAGCAGCTTAGGGTCTACCTTGGACACCGGGGAGCTGTTTTTT. V and J are TRBV7-6 and TRBJ2-2; no firm D call. Looked up from germline, CDR1 is SGHVS and CDR2 is FNYEAQ. V was pared by 1 base and J by 3 bases, with 12 bases between. The CDR3 is made up of 16 amino acids.

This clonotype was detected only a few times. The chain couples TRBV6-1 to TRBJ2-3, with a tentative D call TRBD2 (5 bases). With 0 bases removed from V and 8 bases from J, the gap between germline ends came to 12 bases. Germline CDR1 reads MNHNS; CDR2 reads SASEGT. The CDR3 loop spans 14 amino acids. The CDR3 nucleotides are TGTGCCAGCAGTGAAGCGGAGGCCTTTGGTACGCAGTATTTT. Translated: CASSEAEAFGTQYF.

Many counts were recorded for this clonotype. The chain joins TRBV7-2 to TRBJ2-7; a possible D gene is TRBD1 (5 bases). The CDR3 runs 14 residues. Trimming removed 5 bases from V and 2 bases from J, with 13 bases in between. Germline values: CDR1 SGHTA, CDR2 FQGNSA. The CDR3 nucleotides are TGTGCCAGCAGCACCCAAGGGGTGACCTACGAGCAGTACTTC. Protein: CASSTQGVTYEQYF.

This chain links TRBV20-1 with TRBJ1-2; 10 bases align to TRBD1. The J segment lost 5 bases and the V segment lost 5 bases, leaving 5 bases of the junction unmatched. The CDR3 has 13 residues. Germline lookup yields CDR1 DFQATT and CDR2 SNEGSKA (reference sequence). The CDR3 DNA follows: TGCAGTGCTGGGTCGGGACAGGGGTATGGCTACACCTTC. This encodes CSAGSGQGYGYTF.

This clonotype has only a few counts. The CDR3 spells CASSGGGRTDTQYF. DNA for the CDR3: TGTGCCAGCAGCGGAGGGGGGAGGACAGATACGCAGTATTTT. The chain uses TRBV9 and TRBJ2-3; either TRBD1 or TRBD2 may fit D (6 bases each). CDR1 is SGDLS, CDR2 YYNGEE, per germline. V was pared by 3 bases and J by 3 bases, with 11 bases between. This CDR3 has 14 amino acids.

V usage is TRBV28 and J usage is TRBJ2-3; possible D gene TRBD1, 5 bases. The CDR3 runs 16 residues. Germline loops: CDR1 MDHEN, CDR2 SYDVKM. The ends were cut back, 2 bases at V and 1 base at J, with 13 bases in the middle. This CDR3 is CASSLGLTTGTDTQYF. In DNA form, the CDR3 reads TGTGCCAGCAGTTTAGGCTTGACGACAGGCACAGATACGCAGTATTTT. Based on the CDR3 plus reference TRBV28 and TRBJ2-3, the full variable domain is DVKVTQSSRYLVKRTGEKVFLECVQDMDHENMFWYRQDPGLGLRLIYFSYDVKMKEKGDIPEGYSVSREKKERFSLILESASTNQTSMYLCASSLGLTTGTDTQYFGPGTRLTVL.

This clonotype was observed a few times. CDR3 nucleotide sequence: TGCAGTACCACCCCCCAGGGGGCGGACGAGCAGTACTTC. This gives the protein CSTTPQGADEQYF. This rearrangement joins TRBV20-1 to TRBJ2-7; TRBD1 agrees at 8 bases. V dropped 8 bases and J dropped 5; count of bases not matched to a gene: 11. This CDR3 comprises 13 residues. Germline assignment: CDR1 DFQATT and CDR2 SNEGSKA (reference sequence).

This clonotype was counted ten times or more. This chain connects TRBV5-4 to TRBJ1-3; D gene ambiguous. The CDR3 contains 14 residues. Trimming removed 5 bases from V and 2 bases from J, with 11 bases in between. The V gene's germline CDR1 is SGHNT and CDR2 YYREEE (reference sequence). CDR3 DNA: TGTGCCAGCAGTCACGAGGCACCTGGAAACACCATATATTTT. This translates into CASSHEAPGNTIYF.

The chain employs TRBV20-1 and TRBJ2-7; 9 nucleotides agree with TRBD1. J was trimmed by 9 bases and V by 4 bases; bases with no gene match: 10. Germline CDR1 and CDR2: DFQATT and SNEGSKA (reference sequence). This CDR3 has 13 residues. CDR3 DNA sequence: TGCAGTGCTATAGGGGACAGGGTGAAGGGGCAGTACTTC. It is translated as CSAIGDRVKGQYF.

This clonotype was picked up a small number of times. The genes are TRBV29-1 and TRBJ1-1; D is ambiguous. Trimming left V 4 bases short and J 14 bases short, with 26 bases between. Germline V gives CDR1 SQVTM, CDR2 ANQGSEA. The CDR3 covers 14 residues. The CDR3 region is CSVARDSLNTEAFF. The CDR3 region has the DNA TGCAGCGTTGCGCGGGATTCCCTGAACACTGAGGCCTTCTTT.

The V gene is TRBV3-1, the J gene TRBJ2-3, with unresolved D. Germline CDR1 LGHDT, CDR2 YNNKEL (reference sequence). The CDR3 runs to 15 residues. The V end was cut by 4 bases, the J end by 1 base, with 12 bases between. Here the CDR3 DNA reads TGTGCCAGCAGCCTAAGAGGCCCCCGCACAGATACGCAGTATTTT. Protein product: CASSLRGPRTDTQYF.

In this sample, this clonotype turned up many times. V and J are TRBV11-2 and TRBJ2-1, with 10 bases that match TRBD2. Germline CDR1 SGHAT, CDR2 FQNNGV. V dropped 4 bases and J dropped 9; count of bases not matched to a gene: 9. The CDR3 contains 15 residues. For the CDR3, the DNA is TGTGCCAGCAGCTCCTTGAGCGGGGGGGCCACTGAGCAGTTCTTC. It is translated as CASSSLSGGATEQFF.

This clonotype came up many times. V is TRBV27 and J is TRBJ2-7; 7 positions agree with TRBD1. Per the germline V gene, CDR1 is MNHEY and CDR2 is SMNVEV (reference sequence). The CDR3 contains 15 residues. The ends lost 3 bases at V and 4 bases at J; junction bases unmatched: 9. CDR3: CASSFGAGGTYEQYF. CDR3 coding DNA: TGTGCCAGCAGTTTCGGGGCAGGGGGTACGTACGAGCAGTACTTC.

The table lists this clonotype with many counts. The CDR3 sequence is CASREGLASYNEQFF. CDR3 bases: TGCGCCAGCAGGGAAGGACTAGCGTCTTACAATGAGCAGTTCTTC. The chain recombines TRBV10-2 with TRBJ2-1; 9 bases agree with TRBD2. CDR3 length equals 15 residues. Per germline, CDR1 WSHSY and CDR2 SAAADI. Trimming removed 6 bases from V and 4 bases from J; junction bases left unmatched: 7.

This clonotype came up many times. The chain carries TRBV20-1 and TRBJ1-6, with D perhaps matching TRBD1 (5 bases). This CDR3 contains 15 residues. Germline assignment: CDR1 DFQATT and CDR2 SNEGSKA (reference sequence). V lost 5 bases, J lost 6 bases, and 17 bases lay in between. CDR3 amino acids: CSAQSGTGGNSPLHF. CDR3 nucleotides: TGCAGTGCTCAATCCGGGACGGGGGGTAATTCACCCCTCCACTTT.

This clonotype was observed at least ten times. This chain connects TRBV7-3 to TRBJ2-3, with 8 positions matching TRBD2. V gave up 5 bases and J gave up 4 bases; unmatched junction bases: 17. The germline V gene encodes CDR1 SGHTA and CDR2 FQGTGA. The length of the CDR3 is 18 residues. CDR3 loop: CASSDRGWRGASADTQYF. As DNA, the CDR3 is TGTGCCAGCAGCGACCGGGGGTGGCGGGGGGCCAGTGCAGATACGCAGTATTTT.

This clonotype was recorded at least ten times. CDR3: CASSFIWSDSSSYEQYF. In DNA, the CDR3 is TGTGCCAGCAGCTTCATTTGGTCGGACTCTAGCTCCTACGAGCAGTACTTC. The rearrangement uses TRBV5-5 and TRBJ2-7; D perhaps matches TRBD2 (5 bases). This CDR3 has 17 amino acids. Germline V CDR1 and CDR2: SGHKS, YYEKEE (reference sequence). V was cut by 2 bases and J by 0 bases, with 18 bases left in between.

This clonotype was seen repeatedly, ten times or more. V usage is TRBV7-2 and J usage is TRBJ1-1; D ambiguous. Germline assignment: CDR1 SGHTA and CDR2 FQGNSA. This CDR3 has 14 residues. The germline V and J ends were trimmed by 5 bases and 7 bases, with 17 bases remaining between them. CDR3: CASSPNSGLGEAFF. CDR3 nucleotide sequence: TGTGCCAGCAGCCCTAACAGTGGGCTGGGTGAAGCTTTCTTT.

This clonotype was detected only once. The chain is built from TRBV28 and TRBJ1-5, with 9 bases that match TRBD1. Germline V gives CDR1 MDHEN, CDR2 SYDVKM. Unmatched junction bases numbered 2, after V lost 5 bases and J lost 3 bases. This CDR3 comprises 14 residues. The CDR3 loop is CASSTGGINQPQHF. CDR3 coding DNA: TGTGCCAGCAGTACAGGGGGCATCAATCAGCCCCAGCATTTT.

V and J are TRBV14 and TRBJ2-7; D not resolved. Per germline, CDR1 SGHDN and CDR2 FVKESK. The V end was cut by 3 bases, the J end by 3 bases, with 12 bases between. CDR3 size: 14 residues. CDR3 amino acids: CASSHRTPGYEQYF. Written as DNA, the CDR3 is TGTGCCAGCAGCCACCGGACCCCAGGCTACGAGCAGTACTTC.